The 18 T cell receptor beta chains given below trace back to one sample, sequenced in a study of blood T cell repertoires in COVID-19. Libraries were prepared by immunoSEQ multiplex PCR; TCRdb keeps only in-frame clonotypes and omits some of them. Here the sample spans 220,000 or so clones, about 84% being singletons. The sequencing input was PBMCs or T cells enriched from blood (not recorded which). These TCRs come from a woman in her 50s who had recovered from COVID-19.

The sample holds many counts of this clone. This chain links TRBV6-5 with TRBJ1-1; D is unresolved. The V and J ends lost 6 bases and 11 bases respectively, with 19 bases between them. CDR1 is MNHEY and CDR2 is SVGAGI in the germline V gene. CDR3 length: 13 residues. The CDR3 protein is CASSLTETQPAFF. CDR3 DNA sequence: TGTGCCAGCAGCTTAACAGAAACCCAACCGGCTTTCTTT.

The chain uses TRBV3-1 (or the pseudogene TRBV3-2) and TRBJ1-3; no firm D call. The V end lost 0 bases, the J end lost 0 bases, and 12 bases lay between the germline ends. The CDR3 covers 17 residues. Germline CDR1 and CDR2: LGHDT and YNNKEL (reference sequence). This CDR3 is CASSQDLGLYSGNTIYF. The CDR3 nucleotides are TGTGCCAGCAGCCAAGATCTGGGCCTCTACTCTGGAAACACCATATATTTT.

The CDR3 nucleotides are TGTGCCAGCAGTTACTCAACTAGCGGCCCCTACGAGCAGTACTTC. It codes for CASSYSTSGPYEQYF. J is TRBJ2-7 and V is TRBV6-5, with 8 positions matching TRBD2. This CDR3 region has 15 residues. Germline loops: CDR1 MNHEY, CDR2 SVGAGI. V gave up 0 bases and J gave up 2 bases; unmatched junction bases: 3.

This clone was counted a few times. This chain links TRBV11-3 with TRBJ2-1, with TRBD2 identical over 12 bases. The J segment lost 7 bases and the V segment lost 5 bases, leaving 12 bases of the junction unmatched. The CDR3 loop spans 17 amino acids. The germline V gene encodes CDR1 SGHNT and CDR2 YENEEA. Here the CDR3 DNA reads TGTGCCAGCAGCAATGCCTGGACTAGCGGGGTGGGAAATGAGCAGTTCTTC. Residues: CASSNAWTSGVGNEQFF.

V gene TRBV7-9 combines with J gene TRBJ2-3, with 12 bases matching TRBD1. Per the germline V gene, CDR1 is SEHNR and CDR2 is FQNEAQ (reference sequence). The CDR3 has 19 residues. Unmatched junction bases numbered 10, after V lost 3 bases and J lost 0 bases. The CDR3 region is CASSFRLRDRGRSTDTQYF. The CDR3 DNA is TGTGCCAGCAGCTTCCGCCTCCGGGACAGGGGGCGTAGCACAGATACGCAGTATTTT.

The chain carries TRBV27 and TRBJ1-2; 9 nucleotides line up with TRBD1. This CDR3 comprises 17 residues. The germline gives CDR1 MNHEY, CDR2 SMNVEV (reference sequence). V lost 3 bases to trimming and J lost 5 bases; unmatched junction nucleotides: 13. CDR3 region: CASSFLPQGAKWYGYTF. In DNA form, the CDR3 reads TGTGCCAGCAGTTTCCTTCCACAGGGGGCGAAATGGTATGGCTACACCTTC.

The J gene is TRBJ1-1, the V gene TRBV30, with 8 bases that match TRBD1. Germline-derived CDR1 and CDR2 are GTSNPN and SVGIG (reference sequence). The J segment lost 10 bases and the V segment lost 4 bases, leaving 11 bases of the junction unmatched. The CDR3 spans 13 residues. This CDR3 is CAWIQGAQRTAFF. The CDR3 DNA sequence: TGTGCCTGGATTCAGGGGGCTCAAAGGACAGCTTTCTTT. Based on the CDR3 plus reference TRBV30 and TRBJ1-1, the full variable domain is SQTIHQWPATLVQPVGSPLSLECTVEGTSNPNLYWYRQAAGRGLQLLFYSVGIGQISSEVPQNLSASRPQDRQFILSSKKLLLSDSGFYLCAWIQGAQRTAFFGQGTRLTVV.

The chain joins TRBV6-2 or TRBV6-3 to TRBJ1-1; D is uncertain. V was cut by 8 bases and J by 3 bases, with 7 bases left in between. The germline V gene has CDR1 MNHEY and CDR2 SVGEGT. The CDR3 is 11 amino acids. In DNA, the CDR3 is TGTGCCAGCGGCCTCGACACTGAAGCTTTCTTT. Amino acids: CASGLDTEAFF.

The rearrangement uses TRBV7-2 and TRBJ2-2, with 8 bases aligning to TRBD2. CDR1 and CDR2 from the germline V gene are SGHTA and FQGNSA. Trimming took 0 bases from V and 3 from J; bases not matched to a gene: 9. The CDR3 runs to 18 residues. The CDR3 nucleotides read TGTGCCAGCAGCTTAGCCTGGGGCGCGGGGGGCCACACCGGGGAGCTGTTTTTT. Protein sequence: CASSLAWGAGGHTGELFF.

J is TRBJ1-1 and V is TRBV4-2; D uncertain. Trimming pared 4 bases from V and 0 bases from J, leaving 3 bases between. The CDR3 length is 12 residues. CDR1 LGHNA and CDR2 YNFKEQ come from the germline V gene. This CDR3 is CASSLMNTEAFF. CDR3 sequence (DNA): TGTGCCAGCAGCCTTATGAACACTGAAGCTTTCTTT.

The chain has TRBV27 and TRBJ2-2; the D is unclear. This CDR3 is built from 14 residues. Trimming left V 7 bases short and J 8 bases short, with 17 bases between. Germline values: CDR1 MNHEY, CDR2 SMNVEV (reference sequence). DNA of the CDR3: TGTGCCAGCAACTCGTACGGGTCCCCGGGGGAGCTGTTTTTT. Protein sequence: CASNSYGSPGELFF.

The chain uses TRBV28 and TRBJ2-1, with 13 bases aligning to TRBD2. The CDR3 contains 15 residues. V lost 6 bases to trimming and J lost 4 bases; unmatched junction nucleotides: 3. The germline gives CDR1 MDHEN, CDR2 SYDVKM. The CDR3 reads CASRLAGGVYNEQFF. CDR3 coding DNA: TGTGCCAGCAGACTAGCGGGAGGGGTTTACAATGAGCAGTTCTTC.

The chain combines TRBV5-1 with TRBJ1-1; D unclear. CDR3 length: 13 amino acids. V was pared by 4 bases and J by 3 bases, with 10 bases between. Germline V gene data show CDR1 as SGHRS and CDR2 as YFSETQ. The CDR3: CASSAGWDTEAFF. DNA for the CDR3: TGCGCCAGCAGCGCAGGATGGGACACTGAAGCTTTCTTT.

The chain combines TRBV24-1 with TRBJ2-1; 8 bases agree with TRBD1. Trimming cost V 3 bases and J 8 bases; bases outside gene matches: 8. There are 15 residues in the CDR3. The germline V gene has CDR1 KGHDR and CDR2 SFDVKD. In DNA, the CDR3 is TGTGCCACCAGTGATGCTCCGGGACAGGACTATGAGCAGTTCTTC. Translation: CATSDAPGQDYEQFF.

This chain connects TRBV5-1 to TRBJ1-1; 7 bases align to TRBD1. V trimming: 2 bases; J trimming: 1 base; junction bases outside the gene matches: 11. Germline V gene data show CDR1 as SGHRS and CDR2 as YFSETQ. This CDR3 contains 17 residues. The CDR3 DNA reads TGCGCCAGCAGCTTACCGACAGGGACCAACCGGAACACTGAAGCTTTCTTT. Translated, it gives CASSLPTGTNRNTEAFF.

This rearrangement joins TRBV2 to TRBJ2-7, with 9 nucleotides matching TRBD1. After removal of 6 bases from V and 0 bases from J, the junction contained 3 bases not matched to a gene. Germline-derived CDR1 and CDR2 are SNHLY and FYNNEI. The CDR3 loop spans 14 amino acids. The CDR3, as DNA: TGTGCCAGCAGGGGACAGGGAAGCTCCTACGAGCAGTACTTC. This translates into CASRGQGSSYEQYF.

The rearrangement joins TRBV28 to TRBJ1-5; tentative D call: TRBD1 (6 bases). V was shortened by 5 bases and J by 3 bases, with 17 bases between the two germline ends. CDR3 length: 16 amino acids. Germline V gene sequence: CDR1 MDHEN, CDR2 SYDVKM. The CDR3 DNA follows: TGTGCCAGCAGTACCACAGGGTGGGGGAACAATCAGCCCCAGCATTTT. Its protein product is CASSTTGWGNNQPQHF.

V and J are TRBV19 and TRBJ2-7, with TRBD2 matching 10 bases. The CDR3 extends over 13 amino acids. Germline V gives CDR1 LNHDA, CDR2 SQIVND (reference sequence). Unmatched junction bases numbered 3, after V lost 5 bases and J lost 5 bases. DNA for the CDR3: TGTGCCAGTAGTCCTAGCGGGAGAGACGAGCAGTACTTC. Translation gives CASSPSGRDEQYF.